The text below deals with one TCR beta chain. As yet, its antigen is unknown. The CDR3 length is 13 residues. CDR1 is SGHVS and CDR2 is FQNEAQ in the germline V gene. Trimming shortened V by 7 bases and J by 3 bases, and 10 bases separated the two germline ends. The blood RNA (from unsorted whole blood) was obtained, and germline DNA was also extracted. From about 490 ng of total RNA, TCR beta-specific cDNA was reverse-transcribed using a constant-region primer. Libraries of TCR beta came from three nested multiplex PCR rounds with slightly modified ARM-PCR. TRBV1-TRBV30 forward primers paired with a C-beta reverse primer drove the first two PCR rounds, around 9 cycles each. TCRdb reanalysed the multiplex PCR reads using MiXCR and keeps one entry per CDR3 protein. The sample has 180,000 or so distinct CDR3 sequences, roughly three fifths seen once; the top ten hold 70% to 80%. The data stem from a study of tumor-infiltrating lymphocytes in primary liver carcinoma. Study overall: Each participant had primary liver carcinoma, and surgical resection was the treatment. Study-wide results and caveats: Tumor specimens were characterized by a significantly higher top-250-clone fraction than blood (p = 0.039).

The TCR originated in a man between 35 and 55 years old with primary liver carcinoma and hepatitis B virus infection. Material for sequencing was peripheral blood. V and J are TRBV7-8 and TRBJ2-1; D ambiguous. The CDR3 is CASTLGSYNEQFF. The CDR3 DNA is TGTGCCAGCACCCTTGGCAGCTACAATGAGCAGTTCTTC.